The clone carrying this T cell receptor (beta chain) has just one count. Clones were sequenced by immunoSEQ multiplex PCR, and TCRdb holds only the in-frame ones, with some missing. The table shows about 110,000 clones, with roughly 82% occurring only once. This entry comes from a study of blood T cell repertoires in COVID-19. Across the whole study: Researchers got acute and convalescent COVID-19 samples from the United States, Italy and Spain.

Per germline, CDR1 SGHTA and CDR2 FQGNSA. The V gene end was trimmed by 2 bases and the J gene end by 0 bases; junction bases not matched to a gene: 6. This CDR3 comprises 17 residues. This clonotype originated in a woman aged 40 to 50 with acute or convalescent COVID-19. This chain connects TRBV7-2 to TRBJ2-4, with 8 positions matching TRBD2. The sample comprised peripheral blood. Written as DNA, the CDR3 is TGTGCCAGCAGCTTAAGTGGCGGGGGGCTAGCCAAAAACATTCAGTACTTC. It yields the protein CASSLSGGGLAKNIQYF.